The 30 T cell receptor beta chains given below trace back to one sample, sequenced in a study of blood T cell repertoires in COVID-19. Assay used: immunoSEQ multiplex PCR; TCRdb lists only in-frame clones, some missing. The repertoire holds 200,000 to 250,000 clones, with 80% to 90% as singletons. Source material: peripheral blood. All receptors come from a woman aged 60 to 75 who had recovered from COVID-19.

The rearrangement joins TRBV19 to TRBJ2-7, with 7 bases fitting TRBD1. V trimming: 6 bases; J trimming: 3 bases; junction bases outside the gene matches: 11. From germline, CDR1 is LNHDA and CDR2 SQIVND (reference sequence). This CDR3 spans 15 amino acids. As DNA, the CDR3 is TGTGCCAGTAGCTATACCGGGACAGAGTTCTACGAGCAGTACTTC. This sequence encodes CASSYTGTEFYEQYF.

In DNA, the CDR3 is TGTGCCAGCAGGACCGCCCTTAGGGGCCCTTCGGATGGCTACACCTTC. The encoded protein is CASRTALRGPSDGYTF. J is TRBJ1-2 and V is TRBV13, with D possibly being TRBD1 (5 bases). Germline values: CDR1 PRHDT, CDR2 FYEKMQ (reference sequence). Trimming shortened V by 6 bases and J by 6 bases, and 23 bases separated the two germline ends. The length of the CDR3 is 16 residues.

V gene TRBV21-1 combines with J gene TRBJ2-7; TRBD2 reflects the table's D call only, with no check against the DNA. TRBV21-1 has pseudogene status. The CDR3 covers 20 residues. CDR3 amino acids: CASSRSGAGLAGEPSYEQYF. In nucleotides, the CDR3 is TGTGCCAGCAGCCGATCCGGAGCGGGACTAGCGGGGGAGCCGTCCTACGAGCAGTACTTC.

The genes are TRBV5-1 and TRBJ2-7, with 8 bases fitting TRBD1. The length of the CDR3 is 15 residues. CDR1 and CDR2 (germline): SGHRS, YFSETQ. Trimming at V came to 3 bases and at J to 5 bases, leaving 10 bases not matched to a gene. DNA for the CDR3: TGCGCCAGCAGCTCGAGTGGACAGGGCTACCACGAGCAGTACTTC. This encodes CASSSSGQGYHEQYF.

This chain joins TRBV3-1 (or the pseudogene TRBV3-2) and TRBJ2-2, with D possibly being TRBD2 (6 bases). This CDR3 comprises 16 residues. Trimming removed 4 bases from V and 2 bases from J, with 14 bases in between. CDR1 and CDR2 from the germline V gene are LGHDT and YNNKEL (reference sequence). CDR3 coding DNA: TGTGCCAGCAGCCCTACTCGCGGGGTTAACACCGGGGAGCTGTTTTTT. The encoded protein is CASSPTRGVNTGELFF.

The chain carries TRBV2 and TRBJ1-1, with TRBD1 matching over 8 bases. The CDR3 length is 14 residues. The V and J ends lost 4 bases and 1 base, in that order; junction bases with no gene match: 2. Looked up from germline, CDR1 is SNHLY and CDR2 is FYNNEI. CDR3 sequence reads: CASSGTGRNTEAFF. The CDR3, as DNA: TGTGCCAGCAGTGGGACAGGGCGGAACACTGAAGCTTTCTTT.

This chain joins TRBV2 and TRBJ2-7; D unresolved. This CDR3 region has 12 residues. CDR1 and CDR2 (germline): SNHLY, FYNNEI. Trimming took 5 bases from V and 2 from J, leaving 7 bases between them. The chain's CDR3 is CASSSATYEQYF. CDR3 sequence (DNA): TGTGCCAGCAGTTCTGCGACCTACGAGCAGTACTTC. Full variable domain (outside the CDR3, taken from reference TRBV2 and TRBJ2-7): EPEVTQTPSHQVTQMGQEVILRCVPISNHLYFYWYRQILGQKVEFLVSFYNNEISEKSEIFDDQFSVERPDGSNFTLKIRSTKLEDSAMYFCASSSATYEQYFGPGTRLTVT.

This chain uses TRBV5-8 with TRBJ2-7; 7 bases align to TRBD1. This CDR3 comprises 15 residues. The germline gives CDR1 SGHTS, CDR2 YDEGEE. V lost 1 base and J lost 0; bases outside the gene matches: 4. The CDR3: CASSLYGTDSYEQYF. The CDR3 nucleotides read TGTGCCAGCAGCTTGTATGGGACAGACTCCTACGAGCAGTACTTC. Full variable domain (outside the CDR3, taken from reference TRBV5-8 and TRBJ2-7): EAGVTQSPTHLIKTRGQQATLRCSPISGHTSVYWYQQALGLGLQFLLWYDEGEERNRGNFPPRFSGRQFPNYSSELNVNALELEDSALYLCASSLYGTDSYEQYFGPGTRLTVT.

This chain links TRBV5-1 with TRBJ2-1; D possibly corresponds to TRBD2 (7 bases). Germline assignment: CDR1 SGHRS and CDR2 YFSETQ. V dropped 2 bases and J dropped 4 bases, with 13 bases sitting between them. The CDR3 sequence is 15 residues long. CDR3 coding DNA: TGCGCCAGCAGCTTTGTGAGGGGGGGATACAATGAGCAGTTCTTC. Residues: CASSFVRGGYNEQFF.

The rearrangement links TRBV6-2 or TRBV6-3 to TRBJ1-2; D is undetermined. V dropped 0 bases and J dropped 7 bases, with 12 bases sitting between them. CDR1 and CDR2 from the germline V gene are MNHEY and SVGEGT. The CDR3 loop spans 14 amino acids. CDR3 nucleotides: TGTGCCAGCAGTTACTCGGCAGTCTCCCTTGGCTACACCTTC. Translating it yields CASSYSAVSLGYTF.

For this clone: An end of the junction does not agree with germline; a read error may underlie this. V usage is TRBV7-7 and J usage is TRBJ1-1; tentatively, D is TRBD1 (5 bases). Germline V CDR1 and CDR2: SSHAT, FNYEAQ (reference sequence). The CDR3 consists of 13 residues. CDR3 DNA: TGTGCTAGCAGCTTAAGGCAGGGCAGGGAAGCTTTCTTT. This codes for CASSLRQGREAFF.

The chain is built from TRBV5-5 and TRBJ2-5; D perhaps matches TRBD2 (5 bases). The germline V gene encodes CDR1 SGHKS and CDR2 YYEKEE (reference sequence). V lost 3 bases, J lost 2 bases, and 14 bases lay in between. The CDR3 totals 15 residues. The CDR3 sequence is CASSWRGPIQETQYF. CDR3 in DNA: TGTGCCAGCAGCTGGAGAGGGCCTATACAAGAGACCCAGTACTTC.

The chain carries TRBV10-3 and TRBJ1-5; D remains ambiguous. This CDR3 is 17 amino acids long. The V end was cut by 0 bases, the J end by 4 bases, with 16 bases between. Germline V gene lookup returns CDR1 ENHRY and CDR2 SYGVKD. The CDR3 DNA reads TGTGCCATCAGTGAGTCATTGGCAGGAGGGTTAAATCAGCCCCAGCATTTT. It specifies CAISESLAGGLNQPQHF.

This chain connects TRBV6-6 to TRBJ1-2, with 10 bases aligning to TRBD1. The germline V gene encodes CDR1 MNHNY and CDR2 SVGAGI (reference sequence). The ends lost 0 bases at V and 5 bases at J; junction bases unmatched: 3. The CDR3 is made up of 15 amino acids. The CDR3, as DNA: TGTGCCAGCAGTTACTCGGGACAGGGGTGGTATGGCTACACCTTC. Amino acid sequence: CASSYSGQGWYGYTF.

The V and J genes are TRBV11-2 and TRBJ1-6; 9 bases map to TRBD1. Germline V CDR1 and CDR2: SGHAT, FQNNGV. The CDR3 is made up of 15 amino acids. The V gene end was trimmed by 5 bases and the J gene end by 3 bases; junction bases not matched to a gene: 2. The CDR3 nucleotides read TGTGCCAGCAGCAGGGACAGGGTCTATAATTCACCCCTCCACTTT. It translates to CASSRDRVYNSPLHF.

The chain recombines TRBV5-1 with TRBJ2-5, with TRBD2 matching over 9 bases. Germline-derived CDR1 and CDR2 are SGHRS and YFSETQ. The J segment lost 1 base and the V segment lost 4 bases, leaving 2 bases of the junction unmatched. CDR3 size: 14 residues. The CDR3 is CASSRSGGQETQYF. DNA of the CDR3: TGCGCCAGCAGCCGTAGCGGGGGCCAAGAGACCCAGTACTTC.

V usage is TRBV6-6 and J usage is TRBJ1-3; maybe TRBD1 (6 bases). Germline V gene lookup returns CDR1 MNHNY and CDR2 SVGAGI (reference sequence). There are 19 residues in the CDR3. Trimming removed 6 bases from V and 1 base from J, with 25 bases in between. CDR3 nucleotide sequence: TGTGCCAGCAGCTCCCGACACCCCTGGGCAGGGGTGTCTGGAAACACCATATATTTT. Translating gives CASSSRHPWAGVSGNTIYF.

The gene calls are TRBV10-2 and TRBJ2-1; 10 bases match TRBD2. Germline CDR1 reads WSHSY; CDR2 reads SAAADI. This CDR3 has 16 residues. V gave up 2 bases and J gave up 8 bases; unmatched junction bases: 9. The CDR3 reads CASSEVLTSGRYEQFF. CDR3 in DNA: TGCGCCAGCAGTGAGGTGCTGACTAGCGGGCGGTATGAGCAGTTCTTC.

The DNA of the CDR3 is TGTGCCAGTAGTACCACAGCGGGCACCATATATTTT. Protein: CASSTTAGTIYF. V and J are TRBV19 and TRBJ1-3; no firm D call. The CDR3 consists of 12 residues. Per germline, CDR1 LNHDA and CDR2 SQIVND (reference sequence). The V end lost 4 bases, the J end lost 9 bases, and 10 bases lay between the germline ends.

The chain links TRBV4-1 to TRBJ2-7; D not resolved. The CDR3 has 13 amino acids. Germline CDR1 and CDR2: MGHRA and YSYEKL. V lost 0 bases and J lost 7, with 10 bases in between. The CDR3 loop reads CASSQDYYAEQYF. The CDR3 DNA reads TGCGCCAGCAGCCAAGATTACTACGCGGAGCAGTACTTC.

The CDR3 region has the DNA TGTGCCTGGAGTGTACCCCACCCGACAGGGTCTAACTATGGCTACACCTTC. Protein sequence: CAWSVPHPTGSNYGYTF. This rearrangement joins TRBV30 to TRBJ1-2, with 7 bases fitting TRBD1. Trimming cost V 0 bases and J 0 bases; bases outside gene matches: 10. The CDR3 totals 17 residues. Looked up from germline, CDR1 is GTSNPN and CDR2 is SVGIG (reference sequence).

This sequence joins TRBV5-6 and TRBJ2-3; possible D gene TRBD2, 5 bases. The CDR3 contains 16 residues. The germline V gene has CDR1 SGHDT and CDR2 YYEEEE. The V end was cut by 0 bases, the J end by 5 bases, with 16 bases between. The CDR3 bases are TGTGCCAGCAGCTTGGTTACGGGGTCTGAACGAGATACGCAGTATTTT. This translates into CASSLVTGSERDTQYF.

The rearrangement links TRBV2 to TRBJ2-5, with 10 bases identical to TRBD2. The CDR3 extends over 12 amino acids. CDR1 and CDR2 from the germline V gene are SNHLY and FYNNEI. The trim removed 9 bases at V and 9 bases at J, leaving 7 bases unmatched. The CDR3 DNA sequence: TGTGCCAGTTCTAGCGGGGGCAGGGCCCAGTACTTC. Residues: CASSSGGRAQYF.

This chain joins TRBV14 and TRBJ2-5; perhaps TRBD1 as D (5 bases). CDR1 is SGHDN and CDR2 is FVKESK in the germline V gene. The CDR3 is 15 amino acids. V lost 1 base and J lost 5, with 14 bases in between. The CDR3 coding sequence is TGTGCCAGCAGCCAAGCGGACGGACACCGGGAGACCCAGTACTTC. It is translated as CASSQADGHRETQYF.

The V gene is TRBV14, the J gene TRBJ2-1, with 7 positions matching TRBD2. The CDR3 length is 14 residues. The germline gives CDR1 SGHDN, CDR2 FVKESK. V lost 4 bases to trimming and J lost 9 bases; unmatched junction nucleotides: 9. CDR3 protein: CASSPGLVRAEQFF. CDR3 sequence (DNA): TGTGCCAGCAGCCCCGGACTAGTAAGGGCTGAGCAGTTCTTC.

V usage is TRBV9 and J usage is TRBJ1-2; maybe TRBD1 (6 bases). This CDR3 contains 13 residues. The V gene lost 7 bases and the J gene lost 6 bases, with 16 bases spanning the gap. CDR1 is SGDLS, CDR2 YYNGEE, per germline. CDR3 region: CASRRGASHGYTF. The CDR3 bases are TGTGCCAGCCGGCGGGGGGCAAGTCATGGCTACACCTTC.

The chain couples TRBV2 to TRBJ2-3; D perhaps matches TRBD1 (5 bases). The CDR3 is 14 residues long. V was cut by 6 bases and J by 0 bases, with 10 bases left in between. The germline CDR1 and CDR2 sequences are SNHLY and FYNNEI. In DNA form, the CDR3 reads TGTGCCAGCAGCGTAAGGGGTAGCACAGATACGCAGTATTTT. Protein: CASSVRGSTDTQYF.

The V gene is TRBV6-5, the J gene TRBJ1-2; D might be TRBD1 (5 bases). Between the trimmed V and J ends, which lost 5 bases and 6 bases, there was a span of 19 bases. This CDR3 is built from 15 residues. CDR1 and CDR2 (germline): MNHEY, SVGAGI. The CDR3 reads CASSLAPGHRHGYTF. The CDR3 DNA sequence: TGTGCCAGCAGTCTCGCCCCAGGACACCGTCATGGCTACACCTTC.

This clone was seen only once. This chain connects TRBV5-1 to TRBJ1-4; 8 bases line up with TRBD1. In germline, CDR1 is SGHRS, CDR2 YFSETQ. CDR3 length equals 18 residues. The V gene end was trimmed by 3 bases and the J gene end by 0 bases; junction bases not matched to a gene: 10. CDR3 sequence reads: CASSSTGTGVATNEKLFF. In DNA, the CDR3 is TGCGCCAGCAGCTCGACCGGGACAGGAGTTGCAACTAATGAAAAACTGTTTTTT.

The table lists this clone with many counts. The V gene is TRBV7-8, the J gene TRBJ2-3; D is ambiguous. The CDR3 sequence is 13 residues long. Germline CDR1 reads SGHVS; CDR2 reads FQNEAQ. Between the trimmed V and J ends, which lost 1 base and 1 base, there was a span of 3 bases. Written as DNA, the CDR3 is TGTGCCAGCAGCTTAGTAGGCACAGATACGCAGTATTTT. Its protein is CASSLVGTDTQYF.